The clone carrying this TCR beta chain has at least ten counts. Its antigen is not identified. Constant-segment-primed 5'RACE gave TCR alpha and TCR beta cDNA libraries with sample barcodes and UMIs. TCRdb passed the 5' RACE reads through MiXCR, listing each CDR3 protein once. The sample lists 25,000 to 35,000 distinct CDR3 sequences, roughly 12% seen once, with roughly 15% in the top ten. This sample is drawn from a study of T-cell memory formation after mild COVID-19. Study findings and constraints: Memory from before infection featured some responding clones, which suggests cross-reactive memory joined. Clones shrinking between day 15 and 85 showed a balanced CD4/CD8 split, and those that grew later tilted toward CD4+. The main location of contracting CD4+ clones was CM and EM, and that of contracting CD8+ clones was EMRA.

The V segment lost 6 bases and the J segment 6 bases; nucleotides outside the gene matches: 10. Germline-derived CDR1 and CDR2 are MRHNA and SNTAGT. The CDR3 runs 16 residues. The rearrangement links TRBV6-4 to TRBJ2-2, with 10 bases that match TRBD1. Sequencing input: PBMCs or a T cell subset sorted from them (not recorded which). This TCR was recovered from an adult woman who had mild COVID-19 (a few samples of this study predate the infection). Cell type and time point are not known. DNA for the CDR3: TGTGCCAGCAGAGCCGGGACAGGGGATTCTGCCGGGGAGCTGTTTTTT. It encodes CASRAGTGDSAGELFF.